This T cell receptor (beta chain) was sequenced for a study of T cell repertoires in cytomegalovirus infection. Across the study: CMV infection plus the matching HLA type was flagged by public TCR beta signatures. General study results and limits: The cumulative frequency of public TCR beta families identified carriers of CMV plus the relevant HLA. Clonotypes of TCR beta that were HLA-C-restricted and CMV-specific dominated the ex vivo response.

Points on this clonotype: Its antigen remains unknown.

Each CDR3 protein is one row after TCRdb ran MiXCR on the reads. This table has a few hundred thousand distinct CDR3 sequences, approximately 18% appearing once. This CDR3 is 17 amino acids long. The junction had 12 bases not matched to a gene; V was cut back by 5 bases and J by 8 bases. In germline, CDR1 is SGHNT, CDR2 YENEEA. The sequence derives from a human donor in good health (CMV status not recorded). Some clones in this sample may be carry-over from other donors' samples. Source material: PBMCs. The rearrangement joins TRBV11-3 to TRBJ2-3; 14 bases fit TRBD2. CDR3 sequence: CASSPGLAGGLSSTQYF. The CDR3, as DNA: TGTGCCAGCAGCCCAGGACTAGCGGGAGGTTTATCGTCTACGCAGTATTTT.